This T cell receptor (beta chain) was captured in a study of blood T cell repertoires in COVID-19. Looking at the study overall: Acute and convalescent COVID-19 specimens originated in the United States, Italy and Spain. In each case, the material was cDNA or gDNA derived from T cells, B-cell-depleted T cells, or PBMCs.

The CDR3 extends over 14 amino acids. Looked up from germline, CDR1 is SSHAT and CDR2 is FNYEAQ (reference sequence). In the original processing: Amplified reference gene primers provided the basis for estimating nucleated cell counts. Measured with immunoSEQ multiplex PCR; TCRdb has only the in-frame clones, and not every one. V, J and clone size are taken as reported in that table, and D and trimming were inferred from the DNA itself. The sample records around 190,000 clones, 82% being singletons. Recruited during active infection, patients (from Seattle) were subsequently followed longitudinally. On this clone itself: An end of the junction differs from the germline gene, which may be a read error.

This sequence was found in a woman aged 55 to 70 with COVID-19, enrolled during active disease. Sequencing used peripheral blood. This chain joins TRBV7-7 and TRBJ2-1; 8 bases fit TRBD2. The CDR3 sequence is CASSRGGLDNEQFF. The CDR3, as DNA: TGTGCTAGCAGCCGGGGGGGTTTGGACAATGAGCAGTTCTTC.